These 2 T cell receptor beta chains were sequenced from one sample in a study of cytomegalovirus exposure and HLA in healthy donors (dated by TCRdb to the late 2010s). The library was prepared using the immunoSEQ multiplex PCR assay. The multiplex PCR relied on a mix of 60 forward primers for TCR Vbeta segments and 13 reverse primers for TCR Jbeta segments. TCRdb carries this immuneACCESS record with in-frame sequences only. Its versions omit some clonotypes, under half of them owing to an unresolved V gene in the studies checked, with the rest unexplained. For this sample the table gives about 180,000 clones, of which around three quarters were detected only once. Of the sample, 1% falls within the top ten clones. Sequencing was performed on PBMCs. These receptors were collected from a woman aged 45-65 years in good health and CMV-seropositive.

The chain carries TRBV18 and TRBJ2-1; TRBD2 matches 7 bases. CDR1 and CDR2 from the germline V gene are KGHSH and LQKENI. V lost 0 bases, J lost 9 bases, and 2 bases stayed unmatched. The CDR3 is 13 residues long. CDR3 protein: CASSPPTSTEQFF. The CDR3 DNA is TGTGCCAGCTCACCACCGACTAGCACTGAGCAGTTCTTC.

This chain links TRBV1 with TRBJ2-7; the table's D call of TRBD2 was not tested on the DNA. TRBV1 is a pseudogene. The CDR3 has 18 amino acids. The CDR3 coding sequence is TGCACCAGCAGCCAAGATATTGTGAGCGGGAGTAGCTCCTACGAGCAGTACTTC. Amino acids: CTSSQDIVSGSSSYEQYF.